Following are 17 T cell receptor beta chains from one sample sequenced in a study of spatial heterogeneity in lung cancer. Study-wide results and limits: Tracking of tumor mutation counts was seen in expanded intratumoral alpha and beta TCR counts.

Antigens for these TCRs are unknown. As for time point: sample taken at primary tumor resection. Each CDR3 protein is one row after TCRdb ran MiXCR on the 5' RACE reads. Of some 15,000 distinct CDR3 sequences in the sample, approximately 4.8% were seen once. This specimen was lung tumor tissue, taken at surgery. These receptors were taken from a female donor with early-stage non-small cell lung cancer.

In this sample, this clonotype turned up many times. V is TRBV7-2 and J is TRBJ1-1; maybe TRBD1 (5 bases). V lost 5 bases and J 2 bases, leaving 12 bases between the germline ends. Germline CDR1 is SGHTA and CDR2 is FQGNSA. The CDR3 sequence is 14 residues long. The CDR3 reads CASSPGAANTEAFF. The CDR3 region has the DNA TGTGCCAGCAGCCCCGGGGCAGCCAACACTGAAGCTTTCTTT.

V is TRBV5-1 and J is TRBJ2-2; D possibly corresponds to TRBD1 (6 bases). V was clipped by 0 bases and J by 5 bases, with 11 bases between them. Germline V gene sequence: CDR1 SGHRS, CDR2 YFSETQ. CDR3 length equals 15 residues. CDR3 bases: TGCGCCAGCAGCTTGGCCCCAGGGGTGACCGGGGAGCTGTTTTTT. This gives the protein CASSLAPGVTGELFF. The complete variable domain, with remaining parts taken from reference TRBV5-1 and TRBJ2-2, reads KAGVTQTPRYLIKTRGQQVTLSCSPISGHRSVSWYQQTPGQGLQFLFEYFSETQRNKGNFPGRFSGRQFSNSRSEMNVSTLELGDSALYLCASSLAPGVTGELFFGEGSRLTVL.

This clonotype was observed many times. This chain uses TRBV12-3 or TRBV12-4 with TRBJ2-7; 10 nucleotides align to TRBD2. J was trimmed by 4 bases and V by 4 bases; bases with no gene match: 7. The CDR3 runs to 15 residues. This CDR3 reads CASSSPSGGLYEQYF. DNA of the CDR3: TGTGCCAGCAGTTCCCCTAGCGGGGGCCTTTACGAGCAGTACTTC.

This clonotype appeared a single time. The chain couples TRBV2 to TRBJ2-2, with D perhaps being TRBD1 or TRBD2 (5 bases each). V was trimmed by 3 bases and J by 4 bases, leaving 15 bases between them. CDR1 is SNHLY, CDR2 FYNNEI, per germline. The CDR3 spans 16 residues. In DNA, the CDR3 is TGTGCCAGCAGTGATAGAGGGGCGCGCGGCACCGGGGAGCTGTTTTTT. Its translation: CASSDRGARGTGELFF.

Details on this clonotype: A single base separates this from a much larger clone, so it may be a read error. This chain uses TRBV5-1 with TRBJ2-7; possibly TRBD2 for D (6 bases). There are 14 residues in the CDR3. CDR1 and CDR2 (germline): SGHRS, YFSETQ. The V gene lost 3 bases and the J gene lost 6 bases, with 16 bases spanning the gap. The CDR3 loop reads CASSSGTGISEQYF. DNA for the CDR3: TGCGCCAGCAGCTCCGGGACTGGTATCTCCGAGCAGTACTTC.

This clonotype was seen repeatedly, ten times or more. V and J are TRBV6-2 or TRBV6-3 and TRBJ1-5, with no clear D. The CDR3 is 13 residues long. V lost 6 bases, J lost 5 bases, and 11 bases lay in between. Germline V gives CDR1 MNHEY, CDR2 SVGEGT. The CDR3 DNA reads TGTGCCAGCAGGCGGACCTGGCATCAGCCCCAGCATTTT. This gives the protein CASRRTWHQPQHF.

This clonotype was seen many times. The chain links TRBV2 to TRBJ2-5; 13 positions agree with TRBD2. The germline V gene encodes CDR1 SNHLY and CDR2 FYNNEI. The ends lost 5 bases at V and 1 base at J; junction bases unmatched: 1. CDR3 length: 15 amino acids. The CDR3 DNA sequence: TGTGCCAGCAGTAGACTAGCGGGGGGCCAAGAGACCCAGTACTTC. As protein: CASSRLAGGQETQYF.

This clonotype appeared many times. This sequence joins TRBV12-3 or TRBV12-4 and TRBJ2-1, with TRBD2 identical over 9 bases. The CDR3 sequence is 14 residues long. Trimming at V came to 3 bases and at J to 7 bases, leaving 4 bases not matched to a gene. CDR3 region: CASSFGLAGNEQFF. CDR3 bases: TGTGCCAGCAGTTTCGGGCTAGCGGGGAATGAGCAGTTCTTC.

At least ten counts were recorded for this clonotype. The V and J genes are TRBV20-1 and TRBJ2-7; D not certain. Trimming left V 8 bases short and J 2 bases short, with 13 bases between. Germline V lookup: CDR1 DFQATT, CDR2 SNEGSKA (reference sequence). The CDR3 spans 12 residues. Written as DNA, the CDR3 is TGCAGTTTCCCTTCGGGTCCCTACGAGCAGTACTTC. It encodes CSFPSGPYEQYF.

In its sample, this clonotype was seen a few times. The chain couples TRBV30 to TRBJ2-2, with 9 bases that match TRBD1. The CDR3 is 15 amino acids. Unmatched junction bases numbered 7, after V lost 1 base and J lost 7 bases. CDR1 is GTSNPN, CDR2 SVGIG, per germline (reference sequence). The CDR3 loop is CAWSAKGQGHGELFF. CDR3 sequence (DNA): TGTGCCTGGAGTGCAAAGGGACAGGGTCACGGGGAGCTGTTTTTT.

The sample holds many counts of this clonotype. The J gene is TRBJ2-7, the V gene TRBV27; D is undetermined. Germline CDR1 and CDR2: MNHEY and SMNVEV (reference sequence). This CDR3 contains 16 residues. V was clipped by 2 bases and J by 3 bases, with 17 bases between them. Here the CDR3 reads CASSLLPPDGNYEQYF. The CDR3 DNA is TGTGCCAGCAGTTTACTCCCTCCGGACGGAAACTACGAGCAGTACTTC.

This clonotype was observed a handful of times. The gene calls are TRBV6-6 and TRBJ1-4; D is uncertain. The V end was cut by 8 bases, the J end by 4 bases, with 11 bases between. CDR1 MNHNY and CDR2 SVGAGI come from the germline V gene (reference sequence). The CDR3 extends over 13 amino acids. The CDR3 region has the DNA TGTGCCAGCTTTCGGAGTATTAATGAAAAACTGTTTTTT. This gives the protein CASFRSINEKLFF.

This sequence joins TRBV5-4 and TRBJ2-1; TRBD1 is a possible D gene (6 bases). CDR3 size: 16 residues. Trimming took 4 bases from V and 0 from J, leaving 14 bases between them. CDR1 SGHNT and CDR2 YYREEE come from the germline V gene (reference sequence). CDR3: CASSPGHPSSYNEQFF. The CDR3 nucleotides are TGTGCCAGCAGCCCGGGACACCCAAGCTCCTACAATGAGCAGTTCTTC. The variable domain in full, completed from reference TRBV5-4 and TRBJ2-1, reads ETGVTQSPTHLIKTRGQQVTLRCSSQSGHNTVSWYQQALGQGPQFIFQYYREEENGRGNFPPRFSGLQFPNYSSELNVNALELDDSALYLCASSPGHPSSYNEQFFGPGTRLTVL.

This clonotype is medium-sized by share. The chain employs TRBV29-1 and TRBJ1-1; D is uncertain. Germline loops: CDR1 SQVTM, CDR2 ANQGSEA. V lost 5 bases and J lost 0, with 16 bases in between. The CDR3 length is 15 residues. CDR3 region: CSVRGGVRMNTEAFF. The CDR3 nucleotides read TGCAGCGTTCGTGGAGGAGTAAGGATGAACACTGAAGCTTTCTTT.

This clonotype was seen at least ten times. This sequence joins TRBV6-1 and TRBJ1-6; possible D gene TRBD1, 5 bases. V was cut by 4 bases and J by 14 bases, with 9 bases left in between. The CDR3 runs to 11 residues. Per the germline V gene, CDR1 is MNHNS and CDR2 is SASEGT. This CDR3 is CASSVPGALHF. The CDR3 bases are TGTGCCAGCAGTGTTCCGGGGGCCCTCCACTTT.

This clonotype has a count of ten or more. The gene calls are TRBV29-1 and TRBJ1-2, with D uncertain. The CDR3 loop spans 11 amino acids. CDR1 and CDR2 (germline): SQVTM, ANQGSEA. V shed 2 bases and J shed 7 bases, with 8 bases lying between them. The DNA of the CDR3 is TGCAGCGTTGAACTTCTAGGTGGCTACACCTTC. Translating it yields CSVELLGGYTF. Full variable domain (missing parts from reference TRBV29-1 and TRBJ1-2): SAVISQKPSRDICQRGTSLTIQCQVDSQVTMMFWYRQQPGQSLTLIATANQGSEATYESGFVIDKFPISRPNLTFSTLTVSNMSPEDSSIYLCSVELLGGYTFGSGTRLTVV.

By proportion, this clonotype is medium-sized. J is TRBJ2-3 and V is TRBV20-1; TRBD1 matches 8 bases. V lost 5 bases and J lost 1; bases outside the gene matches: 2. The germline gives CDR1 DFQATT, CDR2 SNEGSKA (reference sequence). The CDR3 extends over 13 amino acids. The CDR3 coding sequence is TGCAGTGCTGGACAGGGAGGCACAGATACGCAGTATTTT. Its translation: CSAGQGGTDTQYF.